Presented here are 20 T cell receptor beta chains from one specimen sequenced in a study of Ad26.COV2.S vaccination and SARS-CoV-2 variants. As to treatment: over 15 received Ad26.COV2.S at low or high dose, single or two shots; a few received placebo; per-sample allocation not given. All samples were drawn on day 63, counting from the first vaccine or placebo injection. Sequencing used immunoSEQ multiplex PCR; TCRdb keeps in-frame clones, though not all of them. The data contain roughly 500,000 clones, 85% to 90% of them singletons. This specimen consisted of peripheral blood, obtained in a trial of Ad26.COV2.S vaccine versus placebo. Receptors were obtained from a person between 18 and 65 years old who received the Ad26.COV2.S COVID-19 vaccine or a placebo.

The chain combines TRBV12-3 or TRBV12-4 with TRBJ1-6; 8 bases agree with TRBD1. V lost 6 bases to trimming and J lost 6 bases; unmatched junction nucleotides: 1. CDR3 size: 13 residues. The CDR3, as DNA: TGTGCCAGCAGCGGACAGGGTAATTCACCCCTCCACTTT. Protein sequence: CASSGQGNSPLHF.

The chain combines TRBV19 with TRBJ1-3; D gene ambiguous. CDR3 length: 13 residues. Germline V CDR1 and CDR2: LNHDA, SQIVND (reference sequence). Trimming removed 2 bases from V and 5 bases from J, with 7 bases in between. This CDR3 is CASSIRERNTIYF. The CDR3 DNA reads as TGTGCCAGTAGTATAAGGGAGAGAAACACCATATATTTT.

V is TRBV10-3 and J is TRBJ1-2; D call uncertain. The germline V gene has CDR1 ENHRY and CDR2 SYGVKD. The CDR3 consists of 13 residues. V was trimmed by 3 bases and J by 9 bases, leaving 14 bases between them. CDR3 protein: CAISEPQRLSYTF. The CDR3 bases are TGTGCCATCAGTGAACCCCAACGATTAAGCTACACCTTC.

The chain links TRBV3-1 (or the pseudogene TRBV3-2) to TRBJ1-2; D might be TRBD1 (6 bases). The CDR3 covers 14 residues. Trimming cost V 4 bases and J 8 bases, with 17 bases left between them. Germline CDR1 LGHDT, CDR2 YNNKEL (reference sequence). For the CDR3, the DNA is TGTGCCAGCAGCCGCCAGACAGGACTTGGCGGCTACACCTTC. It codes for CASSRQTGLGGYTF.

V gene TRBV5-6 combines with J gene TRBJ1-5; D is uncertain. Germline CDR1 and CDR2: SGHDT and YYEEEE. V lost 4 bases to trimming and J lost 7 bases, with 9 bases between them. The CDR3 is 12 amino acids. The CDR3 protein is CASSVLDQPQHF. CDR3 nucleotide sequence: TGTGCCAGCAGCGTTCTCGACCAGCCCCAGCATTTT.

This CDR3 is CASSFGFKGMNTEAFF. In DNA, the CDR3 is TGTGCCAGCAGTTTCGGGTTTAAGGGGATGAACACTGAAGCTTTCTTT. V and J are TRBV28 and TRBJ1-1, with D possibly being TRBD1 (5 bases). The germline CDR1 and CDR2 sequences are MDHEN and SYDVKM. The CDR3 is made up of 16 amino acids. The ends were cut back, 3 bases at V and 0 bases at J, with 14 bases in the middle.

The chain recombines TRBV20-1 with TRBJ1-1; 10 bases match TRBD1. V was pared by 7 bases and J by 11 bases, with 7 bases of the junction left unmatched. The germline V gene encodes CDR1 DFQATT and CDR2 SNEGSKA (reference sequence). The CDR3 spans 11 residues. CDR3 DNA sequence: TGCAGTGAAGACAGGGGGCTACGCGCTTTCTTT. This translates into CSEDRGLRAFF.

V and J are TRBV2 and TRBJ2-7, with D hard to call. This CDR3 contains 15 residues. CDR1 is SNHLY, CDR2 FYNNEI, per germline. V was shortened by 6 bases and J by 0 bases, with 15 bases between the two germline ends. The CDR3 loop is CASRPPPYSSYEQYV. In DNA form, the CDR3 reads TGTGCCAGCAGACCTCCCCCATACTCCTCCTACGAGCAGTACGTC.

As to this clone: The same CDR3 is also encoded by other DNA sequences in this sample. The V call is TRBV9, the J call TRBJ1-1; D may be TRBD1 (5 bases). Trimming removed 1 base from V and 1 base from J, with 5 bases in between. Per germline, CDR1 SGDLS and CDR2 YYNGEE. CDR3 length: 13 amino acids. The DNA of the CDR3 is TGTGCCAGCAGCGTACAGGGGAACACTGAAGCTTTCTTT. Its protein product is CASSVQGNTEAFF. The full variable domain, rest sourced from reference TRBV9 and TRBJ1-1, is DSGVTQTPKHLITATGQRVTLRCSPRSGDLSVYWYQQSLDQGLQFLIQYYNGEERAKGNILERFSAQQFPDLHSELNLSSLELGDSALYFCASSVQGNTEAFFGQGTRLTVV.

On this clone: The sample contains more than one DNA sequence encoding this CDR3. The V call is TRBV6-1, the J call TRBJ2-5; 12 positions match TRBD2. This CDR3 has 15 amino acids. Trimming took 2 bases from V and 4 from J; bases not matched to a gene: 2. Looked up from germline, CDR1 is MNHNS and CDR2 is SASEGT. The CDR3 DNA reads as TGTGCCAGCAGTGAACTAGCGGGGGGGCCAGAGACCCAGTACTTC. Its protein is CASSELAGGPETQYF.

This clone was found a few times. The chain joins TRBV7-2 to TRBJ2-1; D might be TRBD2 (6 bases). CDR1 is SGHTA, CDR2 FQGNSA, per germline. V was trimmed by 2 bases and J by 10 bases, leaving 12 bases between them. The CDR3 covers 13 residues. CDR3: CASSLIATSEQFF. The CDR3 DNA is TGTGCCAGCAGCTTAATCGCTACTAGCGAGCAGTTCTTC.

The chain employs TRBV10-3 and TRBJ1-6; D is unresolved. The germline gives CDR1 ENHRY, CDR2 SYGVKD. This CDR3 is built from 13 residues. Trimming pared 2 bases from V and 8 bases from J, leaving 7 bases between. The CDR3 DNA is TGTGCCATCAGTGAGACCGAGGATTCACCCCTCCACTTT. Translated, it gives CAISETEDSPLHF.

The chain is built from TRBV2 and TRBJ1-2; D uncertain. The germline V gene encodes CDR1 SNHLY and CDR2 FYNNEI. V was clipped by 1 base and J by 3 bases, with 12 bases between them. The CDR3 extends over 15 amino acids. The DNA for the CDR3 is TGTGCCAGCAGTGAAGACCGATACGCCTACTATGGCTACACCTTC. This translates into CASSEDRYAYYGYTF.

The chain has TRBV2 and TRBJ2-5; D is uncertain. The CDR3 has 13 amino acids. The germline V gene has CDR1 SNHLY and CDR2 FYNNEI. Trimming shortened V by 2 bases and J by 1 base, and 5 bases separated the two germline ends. The CDR3 DNA reads as TGTGCCAGCAGTGAATACGGCCAAGAGACCCAGTACTTC. Translating gives CASSEYGQETQYF.

This sequence joins TRBV7-2 and TRBJ2-7; no reliable D call. Trimming removed 4 bases at V and 2 bases at J, with 9 bases between. Per the germline V gene, CDR1 is SGHTA and CDR2 is FQGNSA. This CDR3 region has 13 residues. The CDR3: CASSSSGPYEQYF. In nucleotides, the CDR3 is TGTGCCAGCAGCTCTTCCGGGCCCTACGAGCAGTACTTC. Variable domain in full (rest from reference TRBV7-2 and TRBJ2-7): GAGVSQSPSNKVTEKGKDVELRCDPISGHTALYWYRQSLGQGLEFLIYFQGNSAPDKSGLPSDRFSAERTGGSVSTLTIQRTQQEDSAVYLCASSSSGPYEQYFGPGTRLTVT.

The J gene is TRBJ1-5, the V gene TRBV5-8, with a tentative D call TRBD1 (5 bases). The CDR3 is 19 amino acids. The V end was cut by 0 bases, the J end by 2 bases, with 21 bases between. From germline, CDR1 is SGHTS and CDR2 YDEGEE. The CDR3 spells CASSLGGNRRGRGNQPQHF. The DNA of the CDR3 is TGTGCCAGCAGCTTGGGGGGCAATAGGAGGGGCCGGGGCAATCAGCCCCAGCATTTT. Using reference TRBV5-8 and TRBJ1-5 for the parts outside the CDR3, the full variable domain is EAGVTQSPTHLIKTRGQQATLRCSPISGHTSVYWYQQALGLGLQFLLWYDEGEERNRGNFPPRFSGRQFPNYSSELNVNALELEDSALYLCASSLGGNRRGRGNQPQHFGDGTRLSIL.

This chain connects TRBV7-2 to TRBJ1-5; 9 bases line up with TRBD1. The junction had 16 bases not matched to a gene; V was cut back by 5 bases and J by 5 bases. The germline CDR1 and CDR2 sequences are SGHTA and FQGNSA. The CDR3 runs to 18 residues. This CDR3 reads CASSLRYSGTGWDQPQHF. CDR3 nucleotide sequence: TGTGCCAGCAGCCTTAGATATTCCGGGACAGGGTGGGATCAGCCCCAGCATTTT.

V is TRBV25-1 and J is TRBJ2-1, with 8 bases lining up with TRBD2. After removal of 3 bases from V and 10 bases from J, the junction contained 14 bases not matched to a gene. Germline CDR1 reads MGHDK; CDR2 reads SYGVNS. The CDR3 is 16 amino acids. The CDR3 nucleotides are TGTGCCAGCAGTGAGGGCTTGAGTAGCGGGGTGCGGGAGCAGTTCTTC. Residues: CASSEGLSSGVREQFF.

The chain joins TRBV7-9 to TRBJ2-3; unclear D gene. CDR1 is SEHNR, CDR2 FQNEAQ, per germline (reference sequence). The V and J ends lost 1 base and 3 bases respectively, with 5 bases between them. The length of the CDR3 is 13 residues. The CDR3 region is CASSLEWTDTQYF. CDR3 nucleotide sequence: TGTGCCAGCAGCTTAGAGTGGACAGATACGCAGTATTTT.

V usage is TRBV4-3 and J usage is TRBJ2-1; D could derive from TRBD1 or TRBD2 (6 bases each). The CDR3 consists of 13 residues. V lost 1 base and J lost 9, with 10 bases in between. CDR1 is LGHNA and CDR2 is YSLEER in the germline V gene. This chain's CDR3 is CASSQGWGAEQFF. The CDR3 DNA reads as TGCGCCAGCAGCCAAGGATGGGGGGCTGAGCAGTTCTTC.